This TCR beta chain came from a study of blood T cell repertoires in COVID-19. About the research overall: Whether acute or convalescent, the COVID-19 samples came from the United States, Italy and Spain. PBMCs, B-cell-depleted T cells, or T cells provided the cDNA or gDNA that made up the material.

Source study methods: Nucleated cell number was recorded as an estimate derived from reference gene primer amplification. Profiled with immunoSEQ multiplex PCR; TCRdb holds only in-frame clones, not every one. V and J calls and clone size are as listed in that table; D and trimming were resolved from the DNA. The table has around 99,000 clones, more than 70% seen once; the top ten hold approximately 5%. Unmatched junction bases numbered 6, after V lost 6 bases and J lost 4 bases. Germline values: CDR1 MDHEN, CDR2 SYDVKM. The CDR3 covers 14 residues. The sequencing input was peripheral blood. The rearrangement uses TRBV28 and TRBJ1-1, with 9 bases fitting TRBD1. This TCR was sampled from a middle-aged man with active or convalescent COVID-19. CDR3 bases: TGTGCCAGCAGACCGGGGGGACAGGGCACTGAAGCTTTCTTT. It yields the protein CASRPGGQGTEAFF.